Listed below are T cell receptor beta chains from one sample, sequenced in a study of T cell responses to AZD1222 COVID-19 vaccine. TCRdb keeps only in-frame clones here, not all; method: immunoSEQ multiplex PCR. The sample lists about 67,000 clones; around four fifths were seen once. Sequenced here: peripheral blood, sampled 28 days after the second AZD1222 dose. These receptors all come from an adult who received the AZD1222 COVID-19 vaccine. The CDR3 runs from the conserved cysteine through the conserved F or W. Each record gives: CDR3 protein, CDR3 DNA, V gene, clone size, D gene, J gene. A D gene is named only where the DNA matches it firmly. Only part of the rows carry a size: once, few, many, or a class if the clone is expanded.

CASSPRDATNEKLFF TGTGCCAGCTCACCGCGTGACGCAACTAATGAAAAACTGTTTTTT TRBV18 NA NA TRBJ1-4
CASSFGGAYGYTF TGTGCCAGCAGTTTTGGCGGTGCCTATGGCTACACCTTC TRBV28 once NA TRBJ1-2
CASSLVTSFNEKLFF TGTGCCAGCAGCTTAGTCACCTCCTTTAATGAAAAACTGTTTTTT TRBV7-2 NA NA TRBJ1-4
CASSPDSYEQYF TGTGCCAGCTCACCCGACTCCTACGAGCAGTACTTC TRBV18 NA NA TRBJ2-7
CASSQDRGVGGEEQFF TGCGCCAGCAGCCAAGATAGGGGGGTTGGGGGAGAAGAGCAGTTCTTC TRBV4-1 NA NA TRBJ2-1
CASSVTGTETGELFF TGTGCCAGCAGTGTTACCGGGACAGAGACCGGGGAGCTGTTTTTT TRBV6-4 NA TRBD1 TRBJ2-2
CASSLPARSYEQYF TGTGCCAGCAGCTTACCCGCTAGATCCTACGAGCAGTACTTC TRBV7-2 NA NA TRBJ2-7
CASSRDRGYGYTF TGTGCCAGCAGCCGGGACAGGGGATATGGCTACACCTTC TRBV14 NA TRBD1 TRBJ1-2
CASSQDQTGSGSPLHF TGCGCCAGCAGCCAAGATCAGACAGGGTCGGGATCACCCCTCCACTTT TRBV4-1 NA TRBD1 TRBJ1-6
CASSLDVCLAGGPRQFF TGTGCCAGCAGCTTAGATGTTTGTCTAGCGGGGGGCCCTAGGCAGTTCTTC TRBV11-3 NA TRBD2 TRBJ2-1
CSVGTPRNEQYF TGCAGCGTTGGAACCCCCCGGAACGAGCAGTACTTC TRBV29-1 NA NA TRBJ2-7
CASSQWTTEAFF TGTGCCAGCAGCCAATGGACCACTGAAGCTTTCTTT TRBV3-1/TRBV3-2 NA NA TRBJ1-1
CASSSTGQYNSPLHF TGCGCCAGCAGCTCCACGGGACAATATAATTCACCCCTCCACTTT TRBV5-1 NA NA TRBJ1-6
CASSLATGVETQYF TGCGCCAGCAGCTTGGCCACAGGGGTTGAGACCCAGTACTTC TRBV5-1 NA TRBD1 TRBJ2-5